The source of this TCR beta chain is a study of blood T cell repertoires in COVID-19. Authors' data handling: Reference gene primer amplification yielded estimated nucleated cell counts. Assay used: immunoSEQ multiplex PCR; TCRdb lists only in-frame clones, some missing. That table supplies the V and J calls and clone size; D and trimming were determined from the DNA. Of hundreds of thousands of clones listed, roughly nine tenths are singletons. Of note for this clone: This sample also contains other DNA sequences that code for the same CDR3.

The germline V gene has CDR1 SGHTA and CDR2 FQGNSA. This CDR3 spans 13 amino acids. Deletions cut 3 bases from V and 7 bases from J, with 10 bases between. The study recruited people aged about 18 to 90 years across approximately 23 US areas. Cohort placement rested on clinical history that participants reported themselves. The rearrangement links TRBV7-2 to TRBJ1-5; a weak D match, TRBD1 (6 bases). Sequencing used PBMCs or T cells enriched from blood (not recorded which). This clonotype was sampled from a man aged 55-75 years who had recovered from COVID-19. CDR3 region: CASSLGAGQPQHF. CDR3 nucleotides: TGTGCCAGCAGCTTGGGGGCAGGGCAGCCCCAGCATTTT.